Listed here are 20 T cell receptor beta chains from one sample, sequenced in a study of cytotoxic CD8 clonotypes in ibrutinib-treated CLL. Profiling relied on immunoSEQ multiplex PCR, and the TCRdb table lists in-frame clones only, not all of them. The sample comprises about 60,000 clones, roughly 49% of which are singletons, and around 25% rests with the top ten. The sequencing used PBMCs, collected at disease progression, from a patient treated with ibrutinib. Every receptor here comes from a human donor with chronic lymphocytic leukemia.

The CDR3, as DNA: TGTGCCAGCAGCGTAGTTCCCGGGGGAGAGACCCAGTACTTC. Translating gives CASSVVPGGETQYF. The rearrangement links TRBV9 to TRBJ2-5; maybe TRBD2 (6 bases). The CDR3 runs 14 residues. Looked up from germline, CDR1 is SGDLS and CDR2 is YYNGEE. V was shortened by 0 bases and J by 4 bases, with 10 bases between the two germline ends.

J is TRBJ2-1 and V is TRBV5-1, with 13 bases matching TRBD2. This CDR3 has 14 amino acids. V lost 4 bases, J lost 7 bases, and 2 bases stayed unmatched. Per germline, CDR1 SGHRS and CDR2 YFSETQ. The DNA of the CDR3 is TGCGCCAGCAGCCCGGGACTAGCGGGGAATGAGCAGTTCTTC. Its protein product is CASSPGLAGNEQFF.

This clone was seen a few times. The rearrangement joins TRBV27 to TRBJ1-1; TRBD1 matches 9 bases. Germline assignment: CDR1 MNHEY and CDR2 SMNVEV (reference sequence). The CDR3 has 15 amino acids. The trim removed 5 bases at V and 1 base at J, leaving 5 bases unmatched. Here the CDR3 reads CASSPGTGRNTEAFF. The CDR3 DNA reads TGTGCCAGCAGTCCGGGGACAGGGAGGAACACTGAAGCTTTCTTT.

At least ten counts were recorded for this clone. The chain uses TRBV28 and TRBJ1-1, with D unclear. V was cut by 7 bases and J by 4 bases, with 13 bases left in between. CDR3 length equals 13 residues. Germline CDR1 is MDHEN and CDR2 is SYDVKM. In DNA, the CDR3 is TGTGCCAGCACCCCTTCGTTGGCCACTGAAGCTTTCTTT. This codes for CASTPSLATEAFF.

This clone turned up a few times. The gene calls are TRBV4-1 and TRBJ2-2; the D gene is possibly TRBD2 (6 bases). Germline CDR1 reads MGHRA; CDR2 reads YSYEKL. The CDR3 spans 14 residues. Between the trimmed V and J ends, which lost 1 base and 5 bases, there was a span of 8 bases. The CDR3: CASSQGTTTGELFF. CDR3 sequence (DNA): TGCGCCAGCAGCCAAGGGACTACTACCGGGGAGCTGTTTTTT.

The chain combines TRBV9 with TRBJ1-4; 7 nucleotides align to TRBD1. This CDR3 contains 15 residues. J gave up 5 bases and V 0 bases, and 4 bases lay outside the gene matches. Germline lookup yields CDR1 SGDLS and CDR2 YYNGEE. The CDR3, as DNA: TGTGCCAGCAGCGTAGGGACAGGCCAAAATGAAAAACTGTTTTTT. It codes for CASSVGTGQNEKLFF.

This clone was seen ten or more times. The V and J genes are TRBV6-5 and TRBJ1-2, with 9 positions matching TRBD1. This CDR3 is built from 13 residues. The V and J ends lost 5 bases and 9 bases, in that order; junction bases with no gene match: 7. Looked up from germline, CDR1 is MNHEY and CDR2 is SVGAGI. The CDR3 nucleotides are TGTGCCAGCAGTGGACAGGGGTCTTTTCGCTACACCTTC. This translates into CASSGQGSFRYTF.

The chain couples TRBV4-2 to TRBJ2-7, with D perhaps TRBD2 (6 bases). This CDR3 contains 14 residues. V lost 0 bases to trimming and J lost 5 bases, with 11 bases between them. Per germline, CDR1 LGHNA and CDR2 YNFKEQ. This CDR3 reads CASSQDGGSNEQYF. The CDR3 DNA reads TGTGCCAGCAGCCAAGATGGAGGGTCTAACGAGCAGTACTTC.

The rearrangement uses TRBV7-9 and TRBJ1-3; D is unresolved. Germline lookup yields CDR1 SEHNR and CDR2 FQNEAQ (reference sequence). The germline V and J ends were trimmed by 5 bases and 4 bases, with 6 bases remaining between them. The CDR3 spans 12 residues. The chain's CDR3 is CASSKEGNTIYF. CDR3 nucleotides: TGTGCCAGCAGCAAGGAGGGAAACACCATATATTTT.

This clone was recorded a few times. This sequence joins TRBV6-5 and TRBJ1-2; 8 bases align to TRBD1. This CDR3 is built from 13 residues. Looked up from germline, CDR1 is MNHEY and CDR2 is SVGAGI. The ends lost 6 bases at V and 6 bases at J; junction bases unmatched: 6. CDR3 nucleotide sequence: TGTGCCAGCAGCCGACGACAGGGGAATGGCTACACCTTC. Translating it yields CASSRRQGNGYTF.

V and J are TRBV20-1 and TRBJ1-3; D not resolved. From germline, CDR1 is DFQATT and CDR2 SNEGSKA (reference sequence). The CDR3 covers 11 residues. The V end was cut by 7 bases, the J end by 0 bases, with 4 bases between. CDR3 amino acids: CSVSSGNTIYF. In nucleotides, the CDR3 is TGCAGTGTCAGCTCTGGAAACACCATATATTTT.

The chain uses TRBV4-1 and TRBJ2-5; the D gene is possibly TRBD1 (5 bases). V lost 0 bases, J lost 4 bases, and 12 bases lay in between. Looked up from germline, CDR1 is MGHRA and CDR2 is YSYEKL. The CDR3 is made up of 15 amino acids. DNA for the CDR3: TGCGCCAGCAGCCAAGATCAGGGCGTAGGAGAGACCCAGTACTTC. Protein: CASSQDQGVGETQYF.

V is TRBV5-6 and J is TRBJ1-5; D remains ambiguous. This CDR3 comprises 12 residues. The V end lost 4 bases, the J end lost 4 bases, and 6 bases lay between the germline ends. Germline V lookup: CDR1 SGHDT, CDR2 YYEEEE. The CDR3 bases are TGTGCCAGCAGCCTAGCGAATCAGCCCCAGCATTTT. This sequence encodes CASSLANQPQHF. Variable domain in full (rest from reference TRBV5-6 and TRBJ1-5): DAGVTQSPTHLIKTRGQQVTLRCSPKSGHDTVSWYQQALGQGPQFIFQYYEEEERQRGNFPDRFSGHQFPNYSSELNVNALLLGDSALYLCASSLANQPQHFGDGTRLSIL.

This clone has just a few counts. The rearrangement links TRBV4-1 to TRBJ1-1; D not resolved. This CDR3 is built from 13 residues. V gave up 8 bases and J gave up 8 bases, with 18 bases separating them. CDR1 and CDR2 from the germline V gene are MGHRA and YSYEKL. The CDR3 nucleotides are TGCGCCAGCCTGGGCAGCGGCCGATCCGAAGCTTTCTTT. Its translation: CASLGSGRSEAFF.

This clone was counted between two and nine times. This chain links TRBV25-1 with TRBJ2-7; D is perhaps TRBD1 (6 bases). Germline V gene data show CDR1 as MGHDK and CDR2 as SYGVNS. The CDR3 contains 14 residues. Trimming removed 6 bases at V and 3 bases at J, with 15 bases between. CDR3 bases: TGTGCCAGCAGAAGAGCCGGGACAAACTACGAGCAGTACTTC. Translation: CASRRAGTNYEQYF.

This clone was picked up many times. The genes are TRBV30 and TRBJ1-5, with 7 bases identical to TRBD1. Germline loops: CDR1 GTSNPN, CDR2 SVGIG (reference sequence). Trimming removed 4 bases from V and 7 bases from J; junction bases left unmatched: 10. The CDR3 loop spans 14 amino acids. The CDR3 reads CAWTLDRASQPQHF. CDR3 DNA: TGTGCCTGGACCCTCGACAGGGCATCCCAGCCCCAGCATTTT.

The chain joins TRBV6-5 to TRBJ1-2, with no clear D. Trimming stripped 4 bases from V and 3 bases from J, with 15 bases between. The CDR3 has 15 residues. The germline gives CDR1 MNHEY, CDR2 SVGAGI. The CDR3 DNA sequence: TGTGCCAGCAGTTCGGGCCTTTCAAGGGACTATGGCTACACCTTC. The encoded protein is CASSSGLSRDYGYTF.

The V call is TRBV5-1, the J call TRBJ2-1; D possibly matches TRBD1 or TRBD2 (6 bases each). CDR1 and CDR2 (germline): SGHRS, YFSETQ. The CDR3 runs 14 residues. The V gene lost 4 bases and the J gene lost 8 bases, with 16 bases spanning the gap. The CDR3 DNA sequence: TGCGCCAGCAGCCCCCCCGGAGGGGGTGATGAGCAGTTCTTC. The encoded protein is CASSPPGGGDEQFF. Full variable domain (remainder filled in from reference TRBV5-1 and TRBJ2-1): KAGVTQTPRYLIKTRGQQVTLSCSPISGHRSVSWYQQTPGQGLQFLFEYFSETQRNKGNFPGRFSGRQFSNSRSEMNVSTLELGDSALYLCASSPPGGGDEQFFGPGTRLTVL.

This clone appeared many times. The CDR3 DNA reads as TGTGCCAGCAGCGTAGCCTCCGGACAGGGGGCATCTGAGCAGTTCTTC. Its translation is CASSVASGQGASEQFF. The chain is built from TRBV9 and TRBJ2-1; the match to TRBD1 covers 11 bases. With V trimmed by 0 bases and J by 9 bases, 8 bases remained unmatched. The germline V gene has CDR1 SGDLS and CDR2 YYNGEE. The CDR3 has 16 amino acids. The whole variable domain, remainder taken from reference TRBV9 and TRBJ2-1, is DSGVTQTPKHLITATGQRVTLRCSPRSGDLSVYWYQQSLDQGLQFLIQYYNGEERAKGNILERFSAQQFPDLHSELNLSSLELGDSALYFCASSVASGQGASEQFFGPGTRLTVL.

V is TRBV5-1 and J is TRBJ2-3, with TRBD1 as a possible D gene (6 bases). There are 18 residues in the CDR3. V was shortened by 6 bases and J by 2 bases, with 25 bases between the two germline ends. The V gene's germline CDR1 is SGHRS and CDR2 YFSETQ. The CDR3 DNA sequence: TGCGCCAGCATTGCCGGGACAACGGGGAAGAGGACCACAGATACGCAGTATTTT. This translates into CASIAGTTGKRTTDTQYF.